Following are 27 T cell receptor beta chains from one sample sequenced in a study of T cells in Graves' hyperthyroidism and ophthalmopathy (dated by TCRdb to about 2019). Libraries came from multiplex PCR. Sequencing relied on an Illumina HiSeq 2000. The TCR beta CDR3 regions were amplified from RNA transcripts. For the first round of RT-PCR on the TCR CDR3, the HTBI primer set was used together with the Qiagen OneStep RT-PCR kit. TCRdb's own reprocessing of the public reads used fastp at Q25 and MiXCR and kept productive beta chains. Identical CDR3 protein sequences are pooled into one entry, listed with their most common genes and DNA. This sample comprises under 350,000 distinct CDR3 sequences, 15% to 20% of them detected only once. The top ten hold around 50% of the sample. The specimen sequenced was blood. These receptors all come from a woman aged 45-65 years with Graves' hyperthyroidism.

There are many counts of this clonotype. This rearrangement joins TRBV12-3 or TRBV12-4 to TRBJ2-3, with no clear D. The CDR3 contains 14 residues. Trimming took 7 bases from V and 6 from J, leaving 17 bases between them. CDR3 residues: CASIPHSRPDTQYF. The CDR3, as DNA: TGTGCCAGCATACCCCATTCTAGGCCGGATACGCAGTATTTT.

This clonotype has a handful of counts. This chain uses TRBV12-3 or TRBV12-4 with TRBJ2-2; D remains ambiguous. This CDR3 comprises 12 residues. With 7 bases removed from V and 6 bases from J, the gap between germline ends came to 9 bases. CDR3 nucleotide sequence: TGTGCCAGCACCCTTTGGGCCGGGGAGCTGTTTTTT. Protein sequence: CASTLWAGELFF.

This chain uses TRBV7-9 with TRBJ2-2; 8 bases are a match to TRBD2. Germline-derived CDR1 and CDR2 are SEHNR and FQNEAQ (reference sequence). The J segment lost 1 base and the V segment lost 8 bases, leaving 9 bases of the junction unmatched. This CDR3 spans 16 amino acids. The CDR3 DNA is TGTGCCAGCTCGAGTAGCGGGACAATGAACACCGGGGAGCTGTTTTTT. Its translation is CASSSSGTMNTGELFF.

This clonotype has more than one count but fewer than ten. The V and J genes are TRBV12-3 or TRBV12-4 and TRBJ2-3, with D maybe TRBD1 (6 bases). The CDR3 sequence is 13 residues long. Trimming removed 6 bases from V and 2 bases from J, with 9 bases in between. In DNA form, the CDR3 reads TGTGCCAGCAGCCCGGGACACACAGATACGCAGTATTTT. It codes for CASSPGHTDTQYF.

This clonotype has a handful of counts. The V gene is TRBV5-6, the J gene TRBJ2-3; weak D call: TRBD2 (5 bases). The V end was cut by 0 bases, the J end by 5 bases, with 10 bases between. This CDR3 is 14 amino acids long. Germline V gene data show CDR1 as SGHDT and CDR2 as YYEEEE. The DNA for the CDR3 is TGTGCCAGCAGCTTGGGACTACAGATAGATACGCAGTATTTT. Amino acids: CASSLGLQIDTQYF. The full variable domain, with the rest looked up from reference TRBV5-6 and TRBJ2-3, is DAGVTQSPTHLIKTRGQQVTLRCSPKSGHDTVSWYQQALGQGPQFIFQYYEEEERQRGNFPDRFSGHQFPNYSSELNVNALLLGDSALYLCASSLGLQIDTQYFGPGTRLTVL.

This clonotype is large in the sample. The rearrangement links TRBV11-2 to TRBJ1-1; D gene ambiguous. The length of the CDR3 is 13 residues. V lost 4 bases to trimming and J lost 7 bases, with 13 bases between them. Germline CDR1 and CDR2: SGHAT and FQNNGV. CDR3 bases: TGTGCCAGCAGCTCCCCAAATCTCCTTGAAGCTTTCTTT. This gives the protein CASSSPNLLEAFF.

In its sample, this clonotype was seen many times. The V gene is TRBV7-2, the J gene TRBJ2-3; D is perhaps TRBD2 (5 bases). The CDR3 has 12 residues. Germline values: CDR1 SGHTA, CDR2 FQGNSA. The V and J ends lost 1 base and 10 bases respectively, with 9 bases between them. Written as DNA, the CDR3 is TGTGCCAGCAGCTTAGGCCGGGATGCGCAGTATTTT. This translates into CASSLGRDAQYF.

A few counts support this clonotype. The gene calls are TRBV4-1 and TRBJ2-5; D remains ambiguous. Per the germline V gene, CDR1 is MGHRA and CDR2 is YSYEKL. The CDR3 extends over 15 amino acids. The V end was cut by 0 bases, the J end by 1 base, with 9 bases between. This CDR3 reads CASSQEQSSQETQYF. The CDR3 DNA reads TGCGCCAGCAGCCAAGAACAGTCGAGCCAAGAGACCCAGTACTTC.

A word on this clonotype: Given a much more abundant clone one base away, this may be a read error. The chain is built from TRBV6-1 and TRBJ1-5; maybe TRBD1 (6 bases). CDR3 length equals 16 residues. Germline values: CDR1 MNHNS, CDR2 SASEGT. This CDR3 reads CASRAFGRTANQLQHF. The CDR3, as DNA: TGTGCCAGCAGAGCTTTCGGCAGGACAGCCAATCAGCTCCAGCATTTT.

This clonotype was counted many times. The chain carries TRBV6-1 and TRBJ2-1; possibly TRBD1 for D (6 bases). The CDR3 consists of 13 residues. Trimming removed 10 bases at V and 7 bases at J, with 17 bases between. In germline, CDR1 is MNHNS, CDR2 SASEGT. The CDR3 spells CAIQGQISNEQFF. The DNA for the CDR3 is TGTGCCATACAGGGCCAAATAAGTAATGAGCAGTTCTTC.

This clonotype has a count of ten or more. This chain connects TRBV24-1 to TRBJ2-7, with 7 bases aligning to TRBD2. CDR1 KGHDR and CDR2 SFDVKD come from the germline V gene. The CDR3 is 16 residues long. V gave up 12 bases and J gave up 2 bases; unmatched junction bases: 18. CDR3 protein: CAPPRPTGRGAYEQYV. DNA for the CDR3: TGTGCCCCACCACGTCCCACTGGTCGGGGGGCCTACGAGCAGTACGTC.

The sample holds many counts of this clonotype. The genes are TRBV5-1 and TRBJ2-1; the D gene is possibly TRBD2 (6 bases). CDR1 SGHRS and CDR2 YFSETQ come from the germline V gene. CDR3 length equals 15 residues. V shed 2 bases and J shed 5 bases, with 14 bases lying between them. The CDR3 nucleotides read TGCGCCAGCAGCTTCCTCGTCGGGGGAGACAATGAGCAGTTCTTC. This sequence encodes CASSFLVGGDNEQFF.

This clonotype was seen ten or more times. The chain joins TRBV24-1 to TRBJ1-2; weak D call: TRBD1 (6 bases). The CDR3 is 13 residues long. The V gene lost 4 bases and the J gene lost 5 bases, with 10 bases spanning the gap. CDR1 is KGHDR and CDR2 is SFDVKD in the germline V gene. Written as DNA, the CDR3 is TGTGCCACCAGTGAGGACAGTACGTATGGCTACACCTTC. Amino acid sequence: CATSEDSTYGYTF.

In its sample, this clonotype was seen many times. This rearrangement joins TRBV3-1 to TRBJ1-5; a possible D gene is TRBD1 (6 bases). The V and J ends lost 3 bases and 5 bases respectively, with 17 bases between them. Looked up from germline, CDR1 is LGHDT and CDR2 is YNNKEL (reference sequence). The CDR3 has 16 residues. For the CDR3, the DNA is TGTGCCAGCAGCCAGGGCAGGAACAGGGTACATCAGCCCCAGCATTTT. This sequence encodes CASSQGRNRVHQPQHF.

This clonotype has at least ten counts. This rearrangement joins TRBV6-6 to TRBJ2-1, with D perhaps TRBD2 (6 bases). Trimming shortened V by 0 bases and J by 5 bases, and 20 bases separated the two germline ends. The length of the CDR3 is 18 residues. Germline CDR1 and CDR2: MNHNY and SVGAGI (reference sequence). CDR3 in amino acids: CASSYSFPRETIHNEQFF. The CDR3, as DNA: TGTGCCAGCAGTTACTCGTTCCCACGGGAGACTATCCACAATGAGCAGTTCTTC.

V usage is TRBV6-5 and J usage is TRBJ2-7, with D tentatively TRBD2 (6 bases). Germline CDR1 and CDR2: MNHEY and SVGAGI. Trimming removed 4 bases from V and 3 bases from J, with 13 bases in between. The CDR3 is made up of 14 amino acids. CDR3 nucleotides: TGTGCCAGCAGTTCGCTGGGACTTAACTACGAGCAGTACGTC. It translates to CASSSLGLNYEQYV.

This clonotype was seen many times. The chain has TRBV6-1 and TRBJ2-5, with 8 bases aligning to TRBD1. V was clipped by 4 bases and J by 0 bases; unmatched bases: 7. Germline V gene sequence: CDR1 MNHNS, CDR2 SASEGT. CDR3 length: 16 amino acids. The CDR3 region is CASSGRQGPYQETQYF. DNA of the CDR3: TGTGCCAGCAGTGGAAGACAGGGGCCTTACCAAGAGACCCAGTACTTC.

Only a few counts were recorded for this clonotype. Here the CDR3 reads CASSVDRGLTGELFF. CDR3 in DNA: TGTGCCAGCAGCGTAGATAGGGGTTTAACCGGGGAGCTGTTTTTT. The chain joins TRBV9 to TRBJ2-2; tentative D call: TRBD1 (5 bases). V was cut by 0 bases and J by 5 bases, with 11 bases left in between. CDR1 and CDR2 from the germline V gene are SGDLS and YYNGEE. The CDR3 consists of 15 residues.

This clonotype was recorded many times. The V gene is TRBV7-3, the J gene TRBJ2-3; no clear D. From germline, CDR1 is SGHTA and CDR2 FQGTGA. The CDR3 covers 13 residues. The V end was cut by 3 bases, the J end by 2 bases, with 6 bases between. CDR3 loop: CASSFAHTDTQYF. As DNA, the CDR3 is TGTGCCAGCAGCTTCGCGCACACAGATACGCAGTATTTT.

This clonotype was detected only a few times. This chain connects TRBV20-1 to TRBJ2-1; a weak D match, TRBD2 (6 bases). The CDR3 has 15 residues. Trimming took off 4 bases at V and 8 bases at J, with 21 bases between the two ends. Germline CDR1 reads DFQATT; CDR2 reads SNEGSKA (reference sequence). The CDR3: CSANSPRGARDEQFF. The CDR3 nucleotides are TGCAGTGCTAACTCCCCGCGGGGTGCGAGAGATGAGCAGTTCTTC.

The chain links TRBV15 to TRBJ1-3, with D tentatively TRBD1 (5 bases). CDR1 and CDR2 (germline): LNHNV, YYDKDF (reference sequence). The germline V and J ends were trimmed by 3 bases and 4 bases, with 13 bases remaining between them. The CDR3 has 15 residues. The CDR3 protein is CATSSDTGIGNTIYF. In DNA form, the CDR3 reads TGTGCCACCAGCAGCGACACAGGAATCGGAAACACCATATATTTT.

The chain has TRBV2 and TRBJ1-3; D is possibly TRBD1 (5 bases). Germline CDR1 SNHLY, CDR2 FYNNEI. Trimming removed 2 bases at V and 9 bases at J, with 17 bases between. The CDR3 contains 15 residues. CDR3 sequence (DNA): TGTGCCAGCAGTGAAACGTATGGGGCCCGTGGCACCATATATTTT. It is translated as CASSETYGARGTIYF.

A few counts support this clonotype. CDR3 nucleotides: TGTGCCAGCAGCGGGACCGCGGGGGGTGAGCAGTTCTTC. This encodes CASSGTAGGEQFF. The V gene is TRBV12-3 or TRBV12-4, the J gene TRBJ2-1, with 8 positions matching TRBD2. The V gene end was trimmed by 6 bases and the J gene end by 9 bases; junction bases not matched to a gene: 7. The CDR3 sequence is 13 residues long.

This clonotype was seen a handful of times. This chain connects TRBV29-1 to TRBJ2-5; TRBD2 matches 7 bases. Germline trimming cut 5 bases from V and 4 bases from J; bases unmatched to any gene: 4. CDR1 and CDR2 from the germline V gene are SQVTM and ANQGSEA. The CDR3 totals 12 residues. CDR3 residues: CSVPAGTETQYF. The CDR3 coding sequence is TGCAGCGTTCCAGCGGGGACAGAGACCCAGTACTTC.

This clonotype was found a few times. This CDR3 is CSVDASGRAGETQYF. The CDR3 coding sequence is TGCAGCGTTGATGCTAGCGGGAGGGCCGGGGAGACCCAGTACTTC. This chain connects TRBV29-1 to TRBJ2-5; 12 bases match TRBD2. J gave up 5 bases and V 3 bases, and 7 bases lay outside the gene matches. Germline lookup yields CDR1 SQVTM and CDR2 ANQGSEA. This CDR3 has 15 residues.

This clonotype came up many times. V and J are TRBV5-1 and TRBJ1-2; no reliable D call. V was shortened by 0 bases and J by 4 bases, with 7 bases between the two germline ends. Per germline, CDR1 SGHRS and CDR2 YFSETQ. The length of the CDR3 is 13 residues. CDR3 coding DNA: TGCGCCAGCAGCTTGGAGTCAGCCTATGGCTACACCTTC. It is translated as CASSLESAYGYTF.

This clonotype was recorded a few times. In this CDR3 the conserved last residue, phenylalanine or tryptophan, is missing, so a read error is likely. CDR3 loop: CASSSDRGLVEQYL. The CDR3 bases are TGTGCCAGCAGTTCCGACAGGGGCCTCGTGGAGCAGTACCTC. This chain joins TRBV6-2 or TRBV6-3 and TRBJ2-7; 8 nucleotides match TRBD1. Germline V lookup: CDR1 MNHEY, CDR2 SVGEGT. CDR3 size: 14 residues. V lost 4 bases, J lost 7 bases, and 9 bases stayed unmatched.